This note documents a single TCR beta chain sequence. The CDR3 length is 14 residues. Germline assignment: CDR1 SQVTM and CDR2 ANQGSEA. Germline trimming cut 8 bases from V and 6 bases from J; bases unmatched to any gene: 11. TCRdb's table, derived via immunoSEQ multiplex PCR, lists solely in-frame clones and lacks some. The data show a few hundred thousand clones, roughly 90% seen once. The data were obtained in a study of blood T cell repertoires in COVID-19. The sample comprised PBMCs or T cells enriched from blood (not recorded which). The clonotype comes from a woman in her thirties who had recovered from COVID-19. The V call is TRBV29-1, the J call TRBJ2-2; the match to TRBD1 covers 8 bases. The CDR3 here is CSTRGMTGAGELFF. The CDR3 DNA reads TGCAGCACCCGGGGGATGACAGGGGCCGGGGAGCTGTTTTTT.